This TCR beta chain was identified during a study of neoadjuvant anti-PD-1 for oral cavity cancer. Trimming shortened V by 8 bases and J by 3 bases, and 14 bases separated the two germline ends. The CDR3 sequence is 13 residues long. The germline V gene has CDR1 SNHLY and CDR2 FYNNEI. Sequencing used immunoSEQ multiplex PCR; TCRdb keeps in-frame clones, though not all of them. The sample yields 5,500 to 7,500 clones, around 70% seen once. This rearrangement joins TRBV2 to TRBJ2-7; D is unresolved. This receptor was identified in a person aged 40-85 years with oral cavity squamous cell carcinoma. Sequenced here: PBMCs, sampled before nivolumab (anti-PD-1) treatment. The CDR3 nucleotides read TGTGCCAGCCATTTGGCCGACGGCTACGAGCAGTACTTC. Encoded protein: CASHLADGYEQYF. Variable domain in full (rest from reference TRBV2 and TRBJ2-7): EPEVTQTPSHQVTQMGQEVILRCVPISNHLYFYWYRQILGQKVEFLVSFYNNEISEKSEIFDDQFSVERPDGSNFTLKIRSTKLEDSAMYFCASHLADGYEQYFGPGTRLTVT.